Below, one TCR beta chain is given with its context. The antigen it binds to is not known. Nothing much larger sits one base from this clone, and base qualities are not available. Participants in the prospective study were enrolled through a virtual design, were aged about 18 to 100 years, and lived in roughly 24 United States geographic areas. In the prospective study, cohorts were assigned on the basis of participant-reported clinical history obtained from a screening survey and a study questionnaire. Each participant in the prospective study had whole blood, serum and a nasopharyngeal or oropharyngeal swab collected by mobile phlebotomists. Additional blood draws and questionnaires over a 2-month period could optionally be provided by prospective study participants. Before DNA extraction, prospective study blood samples were shipped either frozen or at room temperature. The immunoSEQ Assay, a bias-controlled multiplex PCR, was used to amplify TCRbeta CDR3 regions from genomic DNA. The authors processed their data as follows. The number of nucleated cells in each sample was estimated by amplification of reference gene primers within the assay. To quantify the absolute abundance of each unique TCRbeta CDR3 rearrangement, sequence reads were collapsed and filtered. For each sample, productive Simpson clonality was calculated as the square root of Simpson's diversity index over productive rearrangements. What TCRdb holds here is the immuneACCESS table cut down to in-frame rearrangements. Part of the clones is not present; checked against another copy, under half of the missing clones reflect an unresolved V gene, and the others are unexplained. The DNA gave D and trimming, while V, J and clone size come from that table. For this sample the table gives a few hundred thousand clones, of which more than 75% were detected only once. Of the sample, nearly 7.5% falls within the top ten clones.

The sample belongs to a study of blood T cell repertoires in COVID-19 (dated by TCRdb to 2018 to 2020). Turning to the overall study: The collaborator samples originated in the United States, Italy and Spain and spanned the acute and convalescent phases of COVID-19. HLA class I and class II types, where available, came from metadata supplied by the sample provider rather than from assay-based typing. Deeply sampled blood TCRbeta repertoires from subjects exposed to, actively infected with, or recovered from COVID-19 were included in the dataset. The samples were drawn from two sources: the first 160 participants of the ongoing ImmuneRACE study, and over 950 subjects contributed by 6 global collaborators. The material from the prospective study consisted of cDNA or gDNA derived from T cells, B-cell-depleted T cells, or PBMCs. A de-identified subject ID, COVID-19 status, age in years and sex were almost always included in the sample metadata. A freely available public database, intended as a resource for researchers studying the immune response to SARS-CoV-2, is where the repertoires were released.

V and J are truncated by 5 bases and 0 bases respectively, leaving an intervening sequence of 11 bases. The CDR3, cysteine through phenylalanine, is 15 amino acids long. Left in the record is the CDR3 DNA by itself, 45 bases read in frame from the first base. Taken from the germline V gene, the CDR1 and CDR2 loops are MDHEN and SYDVKM. Points the paper makes about the study in general: How much clinical and demographic metadata was included differed by source and by participant, and the metadata was provided uncurated.

Sample: PBMCs or T cells enriched from blood (not recorded which). Recombination connected TRBV28 to TRBJ2-4, with no D gene named confidently. This clonotype was sampled from a woman between 40 and 55 years old with acute COVID-19. The CDR3 is CASSPIDTAKNIQYF. The DNA reads as follows: TGTGCCAGCAGTCCGATAGACACAGCCAAAAACATTCAGTACTTC.